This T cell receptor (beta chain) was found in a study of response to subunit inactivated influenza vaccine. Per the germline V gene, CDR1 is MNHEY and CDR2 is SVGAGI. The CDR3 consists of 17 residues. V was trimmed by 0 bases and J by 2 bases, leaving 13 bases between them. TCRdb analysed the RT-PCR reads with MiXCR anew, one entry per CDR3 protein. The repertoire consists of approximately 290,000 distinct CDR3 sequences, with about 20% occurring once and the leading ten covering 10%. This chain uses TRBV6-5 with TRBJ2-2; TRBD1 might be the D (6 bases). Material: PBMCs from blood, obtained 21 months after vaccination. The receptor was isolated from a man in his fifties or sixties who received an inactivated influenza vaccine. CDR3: CASSYSIGTSNTGELFF. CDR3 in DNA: TGTGCCAGCAGTTACTCGATAGGGACAAGTAACACCGGGGAGCTGTTTTTT.